This note documents a single TCR beta chain sequence. Its antigen remains unidentified. This sample was included in a study of T cell responses to AZD1222 COVID-19 vaccine. Across the whole study: Both about-4-week and about-12-week second-dose recipients were combined.

The CDR3 is 16 amino acids. Germline loops: CDR1 SNHLY, CDR2 FYNNEI. Trimming took 7 bases from V and 10 from J; bases not matched to a gene: 14. Whole-study results and caveats: Nearly half of unique spike-specific TCRs reportedly avoided B.1.351 and B.1.1.7 mutated regions. Along spike, vaccine-associated CD4 TCRs were found throughout, with dominance at 160-218 and 743-854. Vaccination with two AZD1222 doses was followed by a rise in Spike-specific TCR breadth and depth.

The table came from immunoSEQ multiplex PCR; TCRdb's copy has only in-frame clones and leaves some out. The table lists about 97,000 clones, 70% to 90% of them singletons. V gene TRBV2 combines with J gene TRBJ1-6; 9 bases are a match to TRBD1. This receptor was obtained from an adult in good health. The sequencing used peripheral blood, collected on day 0 of AZD1222 vaccination. CDR3 residues: CASTNSETGGNSPLHF. The CDR3 region has the DNA TGTGCCAGCACCAATTCCGAGACAGGGGGAAACTCACCCCTCCACTTT. The full variable domain, its missing parts supplied by reference TRBV2 and TRBJ1-6, is EPEVTQTPSHQVTQMGQEVILRCVPISNHLYFYWYRQILGQKVEFLVSFYNNEISEKSEIFDDQFSVERPDGSNFTLKIRSTKLEDSAMYFCASTNSETGGNSPLHFGNGTRLTVT.